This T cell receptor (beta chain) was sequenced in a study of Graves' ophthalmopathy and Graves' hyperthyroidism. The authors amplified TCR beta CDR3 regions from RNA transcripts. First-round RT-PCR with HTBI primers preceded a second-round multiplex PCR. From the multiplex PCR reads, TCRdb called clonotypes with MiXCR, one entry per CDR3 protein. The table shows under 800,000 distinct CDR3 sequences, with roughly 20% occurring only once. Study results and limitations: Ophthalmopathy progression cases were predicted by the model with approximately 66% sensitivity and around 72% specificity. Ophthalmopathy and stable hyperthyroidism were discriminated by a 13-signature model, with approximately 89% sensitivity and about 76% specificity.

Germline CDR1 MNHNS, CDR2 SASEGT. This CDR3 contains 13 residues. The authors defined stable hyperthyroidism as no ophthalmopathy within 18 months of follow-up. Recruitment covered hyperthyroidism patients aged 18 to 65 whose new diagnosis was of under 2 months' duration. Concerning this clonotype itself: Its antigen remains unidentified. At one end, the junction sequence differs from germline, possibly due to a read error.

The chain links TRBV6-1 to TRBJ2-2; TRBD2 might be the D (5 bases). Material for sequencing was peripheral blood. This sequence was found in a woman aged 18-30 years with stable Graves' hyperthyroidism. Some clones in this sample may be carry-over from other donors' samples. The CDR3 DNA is TGTGCCAGCAGTGAAGCGGGTAGGGAGATGCTGTTTTTC. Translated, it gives CASSEAGREMLFF.